Listed below are T cell receptor beta chains from one sample, sequenced in a study of blood T cell repertoires in COVID-19. Here immunoSEQ multiplex PCR was the method, and the copy in TCRdb shows in-frame clones only, minus some. The table records 180,000 or so clones, 86% of them present only once. The sequenced material came from PBMCs or T cells enriched from blood (not recorded which). The receptors were sampled from a man aged 40-49 years with acute COVID-19. The CDR3 runs from the conserved cysteine through the conserved F or W. D genes are given only for firm matches. The size of a clone is reported for some rows only, either as once, few or many, or as a class for expanded clones.

V	J	D	size	CDR3	DNA
TRBV28	TRBJ2-3	-	once	CASSRKGGLGLTQYF	TGTGCCAGCAGTCGTAAGGGCGGACTGGGTCTTACGCAGTATTTT
TRBV4-2	TRBJ2-3	-	-	CASSQVQGTDTQYF	TGTGCCAGCAGCCAGGTACAGGGAACAGATACGCAGTATTTT
TRBV29-1	TRBJ1-1	-	-	CSVEDLGQGRRTEAFF	TGCAGCGTTGAAGATCTTGGGCAGGGGCGACGAACTGAAGCTTTCTTT
TRBV19	TRBJ2-2	TRBD1	-	CASSVNPSRGTGGTGELFF	TGTGCCAGTAGTGTAAACCCCTCCCGCGGGACAGGGGGAACCGGGGAGCTGTTTTTT
TRBV20-1	TRBJ2-6	TRBD1	-	CSASDRGYSGANVLTF	TGCAGTGCTAGTGACAGGGGATACTCTGGGGCCAACGTCCTGACTTTC
TRBV7-2	TRBJ2-7	TRBD2	-	CASSWPEREGSEQYF	TGTGCCAGCAGCTGGCCGGAGCGGGAGGGCAGCGAGCAGTACTTC
TRBV5-1	TRBJ2-7	-	-	CASSLGPGVFGNYEQYF	TGCGCCAGCAGCTTAGGTCCGGGGGTTTTCGGTAACTACGAGCAGTACTTC
TRBV2	TRBJ2-1	-	-	CASRGGRNEQFF	TGTGCCAGCAGGGGGGGGCGGAATGAGCAGTTCTTC
TRBV27	TRBJ1-1	TRBD1	-	CAHVGDRDGLGTEAFF	TGTGCCCACGTGGGGGACAGGGACGGGTTAGGAACTGAAGCTTTCTTT
TRBV6-6	TRBJ2-7	-	once	CASRLVDEQYF	TGTGCCAGCCGCCTTGTAGACGAGCAGTACTTC
TRBV18	TRBJ2-1	-	-	CASTRTSANEQFF	TGTGCCAGCACTCGGACAAGTGCTAATGAGCAGTTCTTC
TRBV10-1	TRBJ2-2	-	-	CASSAGEAGELFF	TGCGCCAGCAGTGCTGGAGAGGCCGGGGAGCTGTTTTTT
TRBV11-2	TRBJ2-1	TRBD2	few	CASSSRLLAERHNEQFF	TGTGCCAGCAGCTCACGCCTACTAGCGGAGAGACACAATGAGCAGTTCTTC
TRBV7-9	TRBJ2-7	TRBD1	-	CASSTRQGLYEQYF	TGTGCCAGCAGCACCCGACAGGGGCTCTACGAGCAGTACTTC
TRBV6-4	TRBJ2-2	TRBD2	-	CASSSGLGAGELFF	TGTGCCAGCAGTTCTGGACTAGGGGCCGGGGAGCTGTTTTTT
TRBV24-1	TRBJ2-2	TRBD1	-	CATSKTGHTGELFF	TGTGCCACCAGCAAGACAGGGCACACCGGGGAGCTGTTTTTT
TRBV27	TRBJ2-7	TRBD1	few	CASRMPGQGSYEQYF	TGTGCCAGCAGAATGCCGGGACAGGGGTCCTACGAGCAGTACTTC
TRBV28	TRBJ1-5	TRBD1	-	CASSSGTASNQPQHF	TGTGCCAGCAGTTCCGGGACAGCTAGCAATCAGCCCCAGCATTTT
TRBV15	TRBJ2-1	-	-	CATSTSSYNEQFF	TGTGCCACCAGCACGAGCTCCTACAATGAGCAGTTCTTC
TRBV19	TRBJ1-1	TRBD1	-	CASSPRPGGVGEAFF	TGTGCCAGTAGTCCCCGTCCAGGGGGCGTTGGTGAAGCTTTCTTT
TRBV6-5	TRBJ2-3	-	-	CASSKRGSDTQYF	TGTGCCAGCAGCAAAAGGGGGTCCGATACGCAGTATTTT
TRBV7-9	TRBJ1-4	-	-	CASSLIATNEKLFF	TGTGCCAGCAGCCTAATCGCAACTAATGAAAAACTGTTTTTT
TRBV10-3	TRBJ2-1	TRBD2	once	CAIQREGLREQFF	TGTGCCATTCAGCGGGAGGGCCTAAGGGAGCAGTTCTTC